The clone carrying this T cell receptor (beta chain) was seen a single time. Germline V gives CDR1 SGHTA, CDR2 FQGNSA. Trimming removed 6 bases from V and 1 base from J; junction bases left unmatched: 2. The length of the CDR3 is 14 residues. It was into CD45RA+ naive and CD45RA-negative memory subsets that the CD4+ cells were split. These data originate in a study of shared clonotypes between healthy human individuals. Study context: CD4 naive and memory got three plates each, CD8 naive two, CD8 memory one.

Only in-frame clones appear in the TCRdb table, and some are missing; sequencing was by immunoSEQ multiplex PCR. This repertoire shows approximately 2.5 million clones, approximately 92% found once; its top ten account for around 0.15%. The chain joins TRBV7-2 to TRBJ2-3, with TRBD1 identical over 9 bases. This receptor was obtained from a man younger than 30 in good health. Material for sequencing was naive CD4+ T cells sorted from blood. Subset meaning: CD45RA+ positively selected. The DNA for the CDR3 is TGTGCCAGCAGAAGGACAGGGGGCACAGATACGCAGTATTTT. This codes for CASRRTGGTDTQYF. Filled out from reference TRBV7-2 and TRBJ2-3, the complete variable domain reads GAGVSQSPSNKVTEKGKDVELRCDPISGHTALYWYRQSLGQGLEFLIYFQGNSAPDKSGLPSDRFSAERTGGSVSTLTIQRTQQEDSAVYLCASRRTGGTDTQYFGPGTRLTVL.